This T cell receptor (beta chain) is drawn from a study of graft-versus-host responses after intestinal transplantation. Study in general: For approximately three years after anti-thymocyte globulin induction, all recipients took tacrolimus and steroids.

The table came from immunoSEQ multiplex PCR; TCRdb's copy has only in-frame clones and leaves some out. This sample has 35,000 to 45,000 clones, with over 85% found just once. Concerning this clone: Its antigen is not known.

Study observations and caveats: Recipient marrow contained GvH clones, some of which appeared first in ileum or blood. Allograft graft-versus-host to host-versus-graft clonal ratios ran high in patients with graft-donor T cell macrochimerism.

V lost 4 bases to trimming and J lost 8 bases, with 18 bases between them. The CDR3 loop spans 15 amino acids. Germline CDR1 SGHNT, CDR2 YYREEE (reference sequence). Sequencing used PBMCs, obtained 734 days after intestinal transplantation. The chain joins TRBV5-4 to TRBJ1-4, with D tentatively TRBD1 (5 bases). This TCR derives from a human patient who received an intestinal transplant, so some T cells may come from the graft donor. The CDR3 DNA is TGTGCCAGCAGCCCTACGGAGGGGCGTCACGAAAAACTGTTTTTT. Translated, it gives CASSPTEGRHEKLFF.